This note documents a single T cell receptor (beta chain) sequence. The V segment lost 1 base and the J segment 4 bases; nucleotides outside the gene matches: 7. Germline V gene data show CDR1 as SGDLS and CDR2 as YYNGEE. The CDR3 covers 16 residues. The sample originates from a study of blood T cell repertoires in COVID-19. Study as a whole: COVID-19 samples collected from the United States, Italy and Spain covered acute and convalescent phases. Nucleic acid was either cDNA or gDNA, and it came from T cells, B-cell-depleted T cells, or PBMCs.

Per the authors' pipeline: Estimates of nucleated cell counts were drawn from the amplification of reference gene primers. Measured with immunoSEQ multiplex PCR; TCRdb has only the in-frame clones, and not every one. D and trimming come from the DNA, and the V and J calls and clone size come from that table. The sample holds about 120,000 clones; roughly 85% are singletons and the top ten take around 4.7%. The TCR sequence derives from a man aged 40-50 years with acute or convalescent COVID-19. The rearrangement uses TRBV9 and TRBJ2-2; TRBD2 matches at 7 bases. Material for sequencing was peripheral blood. The CDR3 is CASSVREGSGTGELFF. In nucleotides, the CDR3 is TGTGCCAGCAGCGTAAGGGAGGGATCGGGCACCGGGGAGCTGTTTTTT.